This entry lists 8 T cell receptor beta chains sequenced from one sample in a study of blood T cell repertoires in COVID-19. Assay: immunoSEQ multiplex PCR; the TCRdb copy retains only in-frame clones and omits some. Among some 180,000 clones listed, 65% to 85% were seen once. Sequencing was done on a sample of peripheral blood. The receptors derive from a woman in her forties with COVID-19, enrolled during active disease.

This clone has only one observation. The J gene is TRBJ2-3, the V gene TRBV5-1, with 7 bases fitting TRBD2. V shed 0 bases, J shed 2 bases, and the junction held 3 bases outside the gene matches. Germline V gene data show CDR1 as SGHRS and CDR2 as YFSETQ. CDR3 length equals 15 residues. CDR3 DNA: TGCGCCAGCAGCTTGGGGGAGGGGTCCACAGATACGCAGTATTTT. This encodes CASSLGEGSTDTQYF. Full variable domain (missing parts from reference TRBV5-1 and TRBJ2-3): KAGVTQTPRYLIKTRGQQVTLSCSPISGHRSVSWYQQTPGQGLQFLFEYFSETQRNKGNFPGRFSGRQFSNSRSEMNVSTLELGDSALYLCASSLGEGSTDTQYFGPGTRLTVL.

The rearrangement links TRBV12-5 to TRBJ2-1; 9 bases map to TRBD2. The CDR3 runs to 15 residues. J lost 5 bases, V lost 6 bases, and 8 bases had no gene match. Germline V gene data show CDR1 as LGHNT and CDR2 as FRNRAP. CDR3 sequence reads: CASGGSGGKNNEQFF. CDR3 DNA sequence: TGTGCTAGTGGGGGTAGCGGGGGTAAAAACAATGAGCAGTTCTTC.

This rearrangement joins TRBV3-1 (or the pseudogene TRBV3-2) to TRBJ2-4; 11 bases are a match to TRBD2. Germline V gene data show CDR1 as LGHDT and CDR2 as YNNKEL (reference sequence). Unmatched junction bases numbered 14, after V lost 4 bases and J lost 0 bases. This CDR3 comprises 20 residues. CDR3 bases: TGTGCCAGCAGCCCAATAAGCGGGACTAGCGGATCACTAGCCAAAAACATTCAGTACTTC. Protein sequence: CASSPISGTSGSLAKNIQYF.

The gene calls are TRBV18 and TRBJ1-1; D unclear. Germline lookup yields CDR1 KGHSH and CDR2 LQKENI. Trimming took off 5 bases at V and 1 base at J, with 5 bases between the two ends. The CDR3 runs 12 residues. The CDR3 spells CASSIKNTEAFF. The CDR3 region has the DNA TGTGCCAGCTCAATAAAGAACACTGAAGCTTTCTTT.

This clone has just a few counts. The J gene is TRBJ2-3, the V gene TRBV6-1, with 8 bases identical to TRBD2. Trimming cost V 2 bases and J 4 bases; bases outside gene matches: 8. This CDR3 is 16 amino acids long. In germline, CDR1 is MNHNS, CDR2 SASEGT. CDR3 sequence: CASSEIAGGRPDTQYF. CDR3 nucleotide sequence: TGTGCCAGCAGTGAAATCGCGGGGGGAAGGCCAGATACGCAGTATTTT.

V and J are TRBV6-5 and TRBJ1-2; 8 nucleotides line up with TRBD1. Trimming took 6 bases from V and 4 from J; bases not matched to a gene: 10. Germline loops: CDR1 MNHEY, CDR2 SVGAGI. CDR3 length equals 15 residues. The DNA of the CDR3 is TGTGCCAGCAGCTCCCCGACAGGGGTGTTCTATGGCTACACCTTC. The encoded protein is CASSSPTGVFYGYTF.

This chain links TRBV29-1 with TRBJ1-5, with a tentative D call TRBD1 (6 bases). V was clipped by 4 bases and J by 4 bases, with 11 bases between them. Per the germline V gene, CDR1 is SQVTM and CDR2 is ANQGSEA. The CDR3 spans 13 residues. The CDR3 coding sequence is TGCAGCGTTGTTGGACAGACAAATCAGCCCCAGCATTTT. Its translation is CSVVGQTNQPQHF.

The chain links TRBV5-1 to TRBJ2-2; D gene uncertain. Germline V gene data show CDR1 as SGHRS and CDR2 as YFSETQ. The CDR3 consists of 12 residues. V was shortened by 0 bases and J by 10 bases, with 7 bases between the two germline ends. The CDR3 region has the DNA TGCGCCAGCAGCTTGGCCGGTGTGGAGCTGTTTTTT. Its protein is CASSLAGVELFF.